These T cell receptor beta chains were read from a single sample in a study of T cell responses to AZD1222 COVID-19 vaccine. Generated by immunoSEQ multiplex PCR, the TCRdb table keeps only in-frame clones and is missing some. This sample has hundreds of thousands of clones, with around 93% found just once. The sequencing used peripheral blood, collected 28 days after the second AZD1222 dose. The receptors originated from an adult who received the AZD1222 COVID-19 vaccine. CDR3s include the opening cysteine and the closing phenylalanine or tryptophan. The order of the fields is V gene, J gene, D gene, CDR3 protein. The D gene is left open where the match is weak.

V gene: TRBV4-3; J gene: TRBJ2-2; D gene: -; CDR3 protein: CASSRRWANTGELFF
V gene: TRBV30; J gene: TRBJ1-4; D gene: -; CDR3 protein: CAWSPGSLNEKLFF
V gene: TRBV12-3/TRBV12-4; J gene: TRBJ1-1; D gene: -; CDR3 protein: CASSSLQNTEAFF
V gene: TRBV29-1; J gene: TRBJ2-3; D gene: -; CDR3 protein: CSVSWRDTDTQYF
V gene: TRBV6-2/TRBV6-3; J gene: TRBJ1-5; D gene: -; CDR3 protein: CASSRQGNQPQHF
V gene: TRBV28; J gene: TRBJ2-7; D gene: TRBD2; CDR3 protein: CASRTSGAYEQYF
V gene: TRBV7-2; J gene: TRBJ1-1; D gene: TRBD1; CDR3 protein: CASSLDRVGTEAFF
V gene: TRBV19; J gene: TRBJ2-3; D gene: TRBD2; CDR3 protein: CASTRSGGVDTQYF
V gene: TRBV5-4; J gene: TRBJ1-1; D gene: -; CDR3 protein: CASNPQGTNTEAFF
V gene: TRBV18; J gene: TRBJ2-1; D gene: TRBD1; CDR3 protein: CASSPQGALYNEQFF
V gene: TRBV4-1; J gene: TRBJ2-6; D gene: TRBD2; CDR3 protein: CASSPWGGRASGANVLTF
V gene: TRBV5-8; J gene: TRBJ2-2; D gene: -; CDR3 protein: CASTRPISIPNTGELFF
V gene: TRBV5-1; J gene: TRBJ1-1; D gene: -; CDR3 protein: CASSLGTMNTEAFF
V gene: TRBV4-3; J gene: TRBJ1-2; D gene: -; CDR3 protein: CASSQDGRGDTHGYTF
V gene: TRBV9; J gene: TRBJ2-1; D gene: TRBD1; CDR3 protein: CASSGGQGAFNEQFF
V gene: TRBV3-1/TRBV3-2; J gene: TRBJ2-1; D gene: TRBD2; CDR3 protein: CASSQTSVEQFF
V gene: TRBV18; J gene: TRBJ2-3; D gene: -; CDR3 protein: CASSPGWEATQYF
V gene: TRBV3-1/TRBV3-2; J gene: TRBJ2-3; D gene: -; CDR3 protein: CASSQSYRPDTQYF
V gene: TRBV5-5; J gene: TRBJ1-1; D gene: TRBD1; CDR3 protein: CASSARGENTEAFF
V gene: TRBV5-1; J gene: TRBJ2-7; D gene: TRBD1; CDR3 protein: CASSARTGAYEQYF
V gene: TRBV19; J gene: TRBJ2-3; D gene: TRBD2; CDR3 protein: CASSIGDSGRTDTQYF
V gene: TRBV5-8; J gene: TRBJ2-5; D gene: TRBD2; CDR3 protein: CASRLAGGVNQETQYF
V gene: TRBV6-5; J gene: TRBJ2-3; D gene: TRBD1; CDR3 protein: CASSFDRGRVDTQYF
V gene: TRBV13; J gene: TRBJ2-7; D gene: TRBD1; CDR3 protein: CASSRPGGSVHEQYF
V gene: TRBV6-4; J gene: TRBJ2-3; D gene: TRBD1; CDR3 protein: CASSDLQGSDTQYF
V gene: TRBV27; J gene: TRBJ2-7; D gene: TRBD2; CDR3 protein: CASSPSAGEALYEQYF
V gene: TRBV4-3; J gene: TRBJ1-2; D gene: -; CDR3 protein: CASSLFATVSYGYTF
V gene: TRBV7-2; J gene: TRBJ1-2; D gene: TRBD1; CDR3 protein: CASSPRTGADGYTF
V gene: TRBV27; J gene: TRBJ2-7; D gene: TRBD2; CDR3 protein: CASSLLTSGGAHEQYF
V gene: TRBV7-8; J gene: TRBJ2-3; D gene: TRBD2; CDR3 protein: CASSPGETSVTDTQYF
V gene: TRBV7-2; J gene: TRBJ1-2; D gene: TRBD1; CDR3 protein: CASSQDRTTRYTF